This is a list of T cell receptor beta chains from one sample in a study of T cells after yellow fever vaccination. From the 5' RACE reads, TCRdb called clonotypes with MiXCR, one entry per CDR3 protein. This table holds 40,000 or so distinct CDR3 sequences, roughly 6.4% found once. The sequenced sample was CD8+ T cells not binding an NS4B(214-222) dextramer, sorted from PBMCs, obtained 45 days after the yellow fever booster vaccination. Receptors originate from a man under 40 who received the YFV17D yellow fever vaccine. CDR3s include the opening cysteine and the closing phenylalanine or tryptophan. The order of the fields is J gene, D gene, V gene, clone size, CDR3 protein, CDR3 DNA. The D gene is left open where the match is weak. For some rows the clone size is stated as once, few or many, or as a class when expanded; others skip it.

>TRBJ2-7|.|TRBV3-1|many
CASRRAEQYF
TGTGCCAGCAGGAGGGCAGAGCAGTACTTC
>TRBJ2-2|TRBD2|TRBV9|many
CASSLASLAVPTGELFF
TGTGCCAGCAGCCTCGCCTCACTAGCGGTTCCCACCGGGGAGCTGTTTTTT
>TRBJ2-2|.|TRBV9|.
CASLLELFF
TGTGCCAGCCTACTCGAGCTGTTTTTT
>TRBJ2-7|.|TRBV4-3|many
CASSQGGPDEQYF
TGCGCCAGCAGCCAAGGAGGACCAGACGAGCAGTACTTC
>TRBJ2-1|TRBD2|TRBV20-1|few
CSARGDKGGIAGVFVNEQFF
TGCAGTGCTAGAGGCGATAAAGGGGGCATAGCGGGAGTATTTGTCAATGAGCAGTTCTTC
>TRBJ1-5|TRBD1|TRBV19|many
CASSVPDRPNQPQHF
TGTGCCAGTAGTGTCCCGGACAGGCCAAATCAGCCCCAGCATTTT
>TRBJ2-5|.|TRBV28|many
CASTRGQIKPQYF
TGTGCCAGCACCCGCGGACAGATAAAGCCCCAGTACTTC
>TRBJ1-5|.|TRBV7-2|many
CASSPRQASNQPQHF
TGTGCCAGCAGCCCACGACAGGCTAGCAATCAGCCCCAGCATTTT
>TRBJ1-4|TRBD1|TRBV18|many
CASSPETGTGNEKLFF
TGTGCCAGCTCACCAGAGACGGGGACAGGGAATGAAAAACTGTTTTTT
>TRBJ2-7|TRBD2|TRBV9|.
CASSAETSGIHEQCF
TGTGCCAGCAGCGCTGAGACTAGCGGGATCCACGAGCAGTGCTTC
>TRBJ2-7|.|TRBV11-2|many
CASSFFGDVYEQYF
TGTGCCAGCAGCTTTTTCGGGGATGTCTACGAGCAGTACTTC
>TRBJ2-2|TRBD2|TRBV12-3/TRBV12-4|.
CASSLTSANTGELFF
TGTGCCAGCAGTTTAACTAGCGCGAACACCGGGGAGCTGTTTTTT
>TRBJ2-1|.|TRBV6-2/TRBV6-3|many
CASSPTSRVPYNEQFF
TGTGCCAGCTCCCCGACGAGCCGGGTTCCCTACAATGAGCAGTTCTTC
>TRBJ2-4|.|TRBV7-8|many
CASSLVVGAKNIQYF
TGTGCCAGCAGCTTAGTGGTCGGAGCCAAAAACATTCAGTACTTC
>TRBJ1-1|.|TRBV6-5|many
CASSYPESFF
TGTGCCAGCAGTTACCCCGAGTCTTTCTTT
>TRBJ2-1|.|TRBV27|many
CASSVGSYNEQFF
TGTGCCAGCAGTGTAGGCTCCTACAATGAGCAGTTCTTC
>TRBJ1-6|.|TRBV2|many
CASRTDMAYNSPLHF
TGTGCCAGCAGGACGGACATGGCTTATAATTCACCCCTCCACTTT
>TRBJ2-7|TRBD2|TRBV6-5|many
CASSYSRGELVYEQYF
TGTGCCAGCAGTTACTCGCGGGGGGAATTAGTGTACGAGCAGTACTTC
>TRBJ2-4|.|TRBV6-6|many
CASRSLAKNIQYF
TGTGCCAGCAGGTCCCTAGCCAAAAACATTCAGTACTTC
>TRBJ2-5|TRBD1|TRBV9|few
CASSGTGGVETQYF
TGTGCCAGCAGCGGGACAGGGGGCGTGGAGACCCAGTACTTC
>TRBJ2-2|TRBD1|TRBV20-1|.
CSAAGTGTDTGELFF
TGCAGTGCTGCCGGGACAGGGACAGACACCGGGGAGCTGTTTTTT
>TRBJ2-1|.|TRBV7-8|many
CASSLPRDLGPYNEQFF
TGTGCCAGCAGCTTACCCAGGGACCTCGGCCCGTACAATGAGCAGTTCTTC
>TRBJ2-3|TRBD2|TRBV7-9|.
CASSSASGGTDTQYF
TGTGCCAGCAGCTCTGCTAGCGGGGGCACAGATACGCAGTATTTT
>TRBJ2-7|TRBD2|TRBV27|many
CASSFTSGRYSEQYF
TGTGCCAGCAGTTTTACTAGCGGGAGGTATAGCGAGCAGTACTTC
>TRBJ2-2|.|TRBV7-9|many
CASTEWVGELFF
TGTGCCAGCACGGAGTGGGTCGGGGAGCTGTTTTTT
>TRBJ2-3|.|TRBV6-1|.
CASSRAGYTDTQYF
TGTGCCAGCAGTAGAGCGGGCTACACAGATACGCAGTATTTT
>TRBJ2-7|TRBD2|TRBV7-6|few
CASNLAGRGDNYEQYF
TGTGCCAGCAACTTAGCGGGTCGGGGCGACAACTACGAGCAGTACTTC
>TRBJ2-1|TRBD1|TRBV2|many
CASRGDRYNEQFF
TGTGCCAGCAGGGGGGACAGGTACAATGAGCAGTTCTTC